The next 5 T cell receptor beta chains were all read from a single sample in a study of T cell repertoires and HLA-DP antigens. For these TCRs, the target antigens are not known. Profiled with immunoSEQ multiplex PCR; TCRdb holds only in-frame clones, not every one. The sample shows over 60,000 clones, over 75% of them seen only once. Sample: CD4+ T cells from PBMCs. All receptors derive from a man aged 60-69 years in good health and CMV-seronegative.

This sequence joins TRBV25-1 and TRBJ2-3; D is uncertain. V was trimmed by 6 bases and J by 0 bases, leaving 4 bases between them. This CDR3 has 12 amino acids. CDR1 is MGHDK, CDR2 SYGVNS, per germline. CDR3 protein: CASSLSTDTQYF. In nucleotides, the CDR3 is TGTGCCAGCAGCCTTAGCACAGATACGCAGTATTTT.

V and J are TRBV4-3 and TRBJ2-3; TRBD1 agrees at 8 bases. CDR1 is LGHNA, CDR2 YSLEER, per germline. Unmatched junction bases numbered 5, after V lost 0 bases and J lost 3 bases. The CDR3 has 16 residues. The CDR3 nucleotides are TGCGCCAGCAGCCAAGAGCCAGGGGGCTCTACAGATACGCAGTATTTT. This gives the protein CASSQEPGGSTDTQYF.

The CDR3 sequence: CASSEGLAGGYEQYV. The CDR3 nucleotides are TGTGCCAGCAGTGAGGGGCTAGCGGGAGGGTACGAGCAGTACGTC. The chain has TRBV2 and TRBJ2-7; 12 nucleotides agree with TRBD2. From germline, CDR1 is SNHLY and CDR2 FYNNEI. This CDR3 is 15 amino acids long. Trimming at V came to 3 bases and at J to 4 bases, leaving 4 bases not matched to a gene.

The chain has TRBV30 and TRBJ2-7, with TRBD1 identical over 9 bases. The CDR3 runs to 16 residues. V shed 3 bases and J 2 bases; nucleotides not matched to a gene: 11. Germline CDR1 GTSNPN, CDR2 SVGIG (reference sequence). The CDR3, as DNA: TGTGCCTGGAGCTCGGGACAGGGAGGAATAACCTACGAGCAGTACTTC. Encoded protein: CAWSSGQGGITYEQYF.

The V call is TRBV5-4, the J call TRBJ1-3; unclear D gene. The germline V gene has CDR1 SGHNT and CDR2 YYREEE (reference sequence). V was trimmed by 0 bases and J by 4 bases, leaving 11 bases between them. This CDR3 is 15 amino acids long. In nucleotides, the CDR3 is TGTGCCAGCAGCTTGGAGGGAAGTTTAGGAAACACCATATATTTT. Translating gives CASSLEGSLGNTIYF.